Sequencing of this T cell receptor beta chain was carried out in a study of cytomegalovirus exposure and HLA in healthy donors. The study ran its PCR with 60 Vbeta and 13 Jbeta primers. Clones were read by immunoSEQ multiplex PCR, and TCRdb kept only the in-frame ones, dropping some. The sample data list about 200,000 clones. The CDR3 length is 15 residues. The junction had 4 bases not matched to a gene; V was cut back by 2 bases and J by 4 bases. The sequence was obtained from a woman between 25 and 40 years old in good health and CMV-seropositive. The chain recombines TRBV5-3 with TRBJ1-2; 11 bases are a match to TRBD1. TRBV5-3 is placed among ORFs of uncertain function. Sample: PBMCs. Written as DNA, the CDR3 is TGTGCCAGAAGCTTACCGGGACAGGGGGTCTATGGCTACACCTTC. It specifies CARSLPGQGVYGYTF.